This TCR beta chain was sequenced in a study of T cell responses to AZD1222 COVID-19 vaccine. As concerns this clone: What it binds is not known.

Study results and caveats: In the spike-specific TCR repertoire, nearly half reportedly target unmutated variant regions. Donor demographics were predominantly white British with a female majority; clonal diversity may be underestimated. Sampling that yielded the repertoires occurred only after the peak T cell response.

The CDR3 loop spans 19 amino acids. Looked up from germline, CDR1 is SGHRS and CDR2 is YFSETQ. V was cut by 1 base and J by 0 bases, with 20 bases left in between. Some clones are missing from TCRdb's copy, which holds only in-frame ones; the method was immunoSEQ multiplex PCR. The table records around 160,000 clones, roughly 86% of them present only once. V gene TRBV5-1 combines with J gene TRBJ1-3, with a possible D match to TRBD1 (6 bases). This clonotype was sampled from an adult in good health. The specimen was peripheral blood, collected on day 0 of AZD1222 vaccination. The CDR3 coding sequence is TGCGCCAGCAGCTTGCGGCCAACCGGACAGACGGACTCTGGAAACACCATATATTTT. Translation: CASSLRPTGQTDSGNTIYF.